The rows below give T cell receptor beta chains drawn from one sample of a study of cytomegalovirus exposure and HLA in healthy donors. The data were produced by immunoSEQ multiplex PCR, yet TCRdb's version contains in-frame clones alone and is incomplete. The sample lists approximately 170,000 clones; about 90% were seen once. The sequenced sample consisted of PBMCs. The receptors were gathered from a young woman in good health and CMV-seropositive. CDR3s include the opening cysteine and the closing phenylalanine or tryptophan. A D gene is named only where the DNA matches it firmly. The size field is filled for only some rows; it gives once, few, many or a size class.

CDR3 length | D gene | clone size | J gene | V gene | CDR3 protein | CDR3 DNA
15 | TRBD1 | - | TRBJ1-1 | TRBV2 | CASSHSGTGNLEAFF | TGTGCCAGCAGTCATTCCGGGACAGGGAACCTTGAAGCTTTCTTT
12 | - | - | TRBJ2-7 | TRBV6-1 | CASSFSAAEQYF | TGTGCCAGCAGTTTCTCCGCAGCGGAGCAGTACTTC
19 | TRBD2 | - | TRBJ2-2 | TRBV7-2 | CASSVLAGGSQPGSGELFF | TGTGCCAGCAGCGTACTAGCGGGAGGGTCCCAACCCGGGAGCGGGGAGCTGTTTTTT
16 | TRBD2 | - | TRBJ2-2 | TRBV7-3 | CASSAQASGYTGELFF | TGTGCCAGCAGCGCCCAAGCTAGCGGCTACACCGGGGAGCTGTTTTTT
12 | TRBD1 | - | TRBJ1-2 | TRBV28 | CAGGTGMYGYTF | TGTGCCGGGGGGACAGGGATGTATGGCTACACCTTC
17 | TRBD1 | - | TRBJ1-2 | TRBV18 | CASSARDRVFVNYGYTF | TGTGCCAGCTCGGCGCGGGACAGGGTTTTCGTTAACTATGGCTACACCTTC
13 | - | once | TRBJ1-1 | TRBV7-2 | CASSSQGYTEAFF | TGTGCCAGCAGCTCGCAGGGTTATACTGAAGCTTTCTTT
13 | - | - | TRBJ2-3 | TRBV6-1 | CASSDVRTDTQYF | TGTGCCAGCAGTGACGTCAGAACAGATACGCAGTATTTT
14 | TRBD2 | - | TRBJ2-4 | TRBV27 | CASSLGGSGNIQYF | TGTGCCAGCAGTTTGGGCGGGAGTGGTAACATTCAGTACTTC
15 | - | - | TRBJ1-1 | TRBV6-5 | CASSYSSRAGTEAFF | TGTGCCAGCAGTTACTCGAGTCGCGCGGGCACTGAAGCTTTCTTT
14 | TRBD2 | - | TRBJ2-5 | TRBV9 | CASSETSGQETQYF | TGTGCCAGCAGCGAAACTAGCGGCCAAGAGACCCAGTACTTC
15 | TRBD1 | - | TRBJ2-2 | TRBV6-5 | CASSWGQGRNGELFF | TGTGCCAGCAGCTGGGGACAGGGGAGGAACGGGGAGCTGTTTTTT
16 | TRBD1 | - | TRBJ1-3 | TRBV6-5 | CASSYSGQGNTNTIYF | TGTGCCAGCAGTTACTCGGGACAGGGGAATACAAACACCATATATTTT
12 | - | - | TRBJ1-4 | TRBV2 | CASSTGRRGLFF | TGTGCCAGCAGTACCGGTCGCCGGGGACTGTTTTTT
14 | - | - | TRBJ2-2 | TRBV6-5 | CASSYFGETGELFF | TGTGCCAGCAGTTACTTCGGGGAAACCGGGGAGCTGTTTTTT
16 | TRBD1 | few | TRBJ2-7 | TRBV4-1 | CASSHHGTGLTYEQYF | TGCGCCAGCAGCCACCACGGGACAGGGCTTACCTACGAGCAGTACTTC
19 | TRBD1 | - | TRBJ2-2 | TRBV11-2 | CASSLELSEQGPDTGELFF | TGTGCCAGCAGCTTAGAATTGTCGGAACAGGGGCCGGACACCGGGGAGCTGTTTTTT
16 | - | - | TRBJ2-4 | TRBV10-1 | CASDGPAQVAKNIQYF | TGCGCCAGCGATGGACCCGCACAGGTAGCCAAAAACATTCAGTACTTC
13 | - | - | TRBJ2-5 | TRBV28 | CASGQGPSETQYF | TGTGCCAGCGGTCAGGGTCCGTCGGAGACCCAGTACTTC
15 | TRBD1 | - | TRBJ1-2 | TRBV7-9 | CASSPGGSRFYGYTF | TGTGCCAGCAGCCCAGGGGGTTCTCGGTTCTATGGCTACACCTTC